The T cell receptor (beta chain) described here comes from a study of cytomegalovirus exposure and HLA in healthy donors. General observations from the study: With further analysis later on, most CMV-associated TCR beta chains appeared HLA-restricted.

The V gene end was trimmed by 2 bases and the J gene end by 6 bases; junction bases not matched to a gene: 1. CDR3 length equals 14 residues. Germline-derived CDR1 and CDR2 are MNHEY and SMNVEV (reference sequence). The PCR used 60 Vbeta and 13 Jbeta primers. Profiled with immunoSEQ multiplex PCR; TCRdb holds only in-frame clones, not every one. The data contain roughly 190,000 clones, around three quarters of them singletons. Worth noting for this clone: Its antigen is as yet unknown.

This receptor was taken from a woman aged 45-59 years in good health and CMV-seronegative. The chain has TRBV27 and TRBJ1-4; 9 bases are a match to TRBD1. The sequenced sample was PBMCs. CDR3 in amino acids: CASSLHRGHEKLFF. The CDR3, as DNA: TGTGCCAGCAGTTTACACAGGGGGCATGAAAAACTGTTTTTT.